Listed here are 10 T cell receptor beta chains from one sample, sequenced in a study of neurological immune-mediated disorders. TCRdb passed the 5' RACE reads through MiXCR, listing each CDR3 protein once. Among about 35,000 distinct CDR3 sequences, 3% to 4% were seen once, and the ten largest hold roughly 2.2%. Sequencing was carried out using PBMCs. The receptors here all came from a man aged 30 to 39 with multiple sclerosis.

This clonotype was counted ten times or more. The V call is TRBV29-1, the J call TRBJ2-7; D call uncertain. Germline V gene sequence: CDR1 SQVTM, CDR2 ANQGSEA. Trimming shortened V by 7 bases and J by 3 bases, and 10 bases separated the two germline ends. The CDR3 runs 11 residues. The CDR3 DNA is TGCAGCGCCTCGGTAAACTACGAGCAGTACTTC. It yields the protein CSASVNYEQYF.

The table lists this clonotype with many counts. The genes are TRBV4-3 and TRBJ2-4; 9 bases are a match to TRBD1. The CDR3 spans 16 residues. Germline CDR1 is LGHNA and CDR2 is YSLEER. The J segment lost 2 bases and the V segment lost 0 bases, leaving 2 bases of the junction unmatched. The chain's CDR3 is CASSQDGTGTKNIQYF. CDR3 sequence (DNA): TGCGCCAGCAGCCAAGATGGGACAGGGACCAAAAACATTCAGTACTTC.

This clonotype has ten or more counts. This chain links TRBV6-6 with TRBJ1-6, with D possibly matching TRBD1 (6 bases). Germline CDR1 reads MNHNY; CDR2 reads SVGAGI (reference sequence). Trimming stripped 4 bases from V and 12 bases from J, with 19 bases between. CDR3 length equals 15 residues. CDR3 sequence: CASSSPGEGPLPLHF. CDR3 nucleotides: TGTGCCAGCAGTTCCCCAGGGGAAGGCCCCTTACCCCTCCACTTT.

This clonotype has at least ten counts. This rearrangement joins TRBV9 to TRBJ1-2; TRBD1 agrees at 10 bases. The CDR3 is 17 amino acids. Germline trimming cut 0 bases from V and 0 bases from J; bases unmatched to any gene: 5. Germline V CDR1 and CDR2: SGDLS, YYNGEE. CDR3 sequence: CASSVVDRGFANYGYTF. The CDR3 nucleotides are TGTGCCAGCAGCGTAGTGGACAGGGGGTTCGCTAACTATGGCTACACCTTC.

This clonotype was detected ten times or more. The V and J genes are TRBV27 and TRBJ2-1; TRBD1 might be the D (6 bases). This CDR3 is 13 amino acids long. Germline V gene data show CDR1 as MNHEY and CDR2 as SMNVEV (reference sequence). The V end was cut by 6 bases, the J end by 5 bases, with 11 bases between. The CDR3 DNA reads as TGTGCCAGCAGGCTACGACAGGACAATGAGCAGTTCTTC. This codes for CASRLRQDNEQFF.

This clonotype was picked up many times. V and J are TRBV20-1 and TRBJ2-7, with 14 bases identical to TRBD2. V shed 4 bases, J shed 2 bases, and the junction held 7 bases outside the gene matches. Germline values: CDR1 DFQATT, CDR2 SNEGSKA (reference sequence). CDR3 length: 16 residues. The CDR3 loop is CSAIGTSGGPTYEQYF. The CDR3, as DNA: TGCAGTGCTATCGGGACTAGCGGGGGTCCGACCTACGAGCAGTACTTC.

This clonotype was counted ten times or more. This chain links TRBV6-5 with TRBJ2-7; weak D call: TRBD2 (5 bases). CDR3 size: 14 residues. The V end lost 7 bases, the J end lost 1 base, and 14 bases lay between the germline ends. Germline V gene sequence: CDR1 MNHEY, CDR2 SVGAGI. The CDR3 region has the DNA TGTGCCAGCAAACGGGGTTTCTCGTCCTACGAGCAGTACTTC. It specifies CASKRGFSSYEQYF.

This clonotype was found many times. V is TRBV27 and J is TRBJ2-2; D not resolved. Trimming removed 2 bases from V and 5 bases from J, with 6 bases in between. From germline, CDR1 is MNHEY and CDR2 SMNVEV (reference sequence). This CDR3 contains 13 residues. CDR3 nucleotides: TGTGCCAGCAGTTTAAGTCGGACCGGGGAGCTGTTTTTT. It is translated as CASSLSRTGELFF.

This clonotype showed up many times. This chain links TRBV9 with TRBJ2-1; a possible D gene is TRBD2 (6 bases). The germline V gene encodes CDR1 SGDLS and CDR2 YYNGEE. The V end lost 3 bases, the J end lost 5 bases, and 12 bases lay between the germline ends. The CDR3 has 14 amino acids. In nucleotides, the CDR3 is TGTGCCAGCAGCGCTAGACTAGTCGACAATGAGCAGTTCTTC. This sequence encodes CASSARLVDNEQFF.

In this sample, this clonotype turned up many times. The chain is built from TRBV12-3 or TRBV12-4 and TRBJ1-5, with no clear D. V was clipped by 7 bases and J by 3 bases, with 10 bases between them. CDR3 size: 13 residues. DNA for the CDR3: TGTGCCAGCAAGGAGGGTATCAATCAGCCCCAGCATTTT. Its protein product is CASKEGINQPQHF.